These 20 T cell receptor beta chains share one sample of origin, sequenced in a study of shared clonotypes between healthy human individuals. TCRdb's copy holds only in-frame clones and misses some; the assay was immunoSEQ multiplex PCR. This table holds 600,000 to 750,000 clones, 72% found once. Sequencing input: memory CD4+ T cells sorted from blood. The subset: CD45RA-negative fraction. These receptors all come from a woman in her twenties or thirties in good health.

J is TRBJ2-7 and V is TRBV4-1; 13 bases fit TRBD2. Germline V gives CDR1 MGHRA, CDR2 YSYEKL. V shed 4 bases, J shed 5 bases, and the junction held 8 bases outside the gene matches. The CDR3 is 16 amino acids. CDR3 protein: CASSRDRTSGSNEQYF. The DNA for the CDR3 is TGCGCCAGCAGCCGCGACCGGACTAGCGGGAGCAACGAGCAGTACTTC.

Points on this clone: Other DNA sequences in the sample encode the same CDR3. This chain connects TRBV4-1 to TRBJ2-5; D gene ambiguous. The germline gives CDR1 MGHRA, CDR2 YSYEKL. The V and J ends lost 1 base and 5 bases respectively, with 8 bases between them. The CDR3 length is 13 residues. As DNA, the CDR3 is TGCGCCAGCAGCCAAGGGCCTTCGGAGACCCAGTACTTC. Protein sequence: CASSQGPSETQYF.

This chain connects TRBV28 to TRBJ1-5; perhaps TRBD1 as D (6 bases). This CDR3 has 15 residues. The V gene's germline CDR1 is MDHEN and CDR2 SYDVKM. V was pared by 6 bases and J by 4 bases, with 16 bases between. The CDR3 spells CASRTNRQANQPQHF. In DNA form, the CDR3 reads TGTGCCAGCAGGACAAATCGACAGGCAAATCAGCCCCAGCATTTT.

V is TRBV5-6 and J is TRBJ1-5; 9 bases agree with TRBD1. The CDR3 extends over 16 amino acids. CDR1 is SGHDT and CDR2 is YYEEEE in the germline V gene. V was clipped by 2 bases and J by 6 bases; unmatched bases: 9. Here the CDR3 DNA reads TGTGCCAGCAGCTTCTGGGACAGGGAAAAAGTTCAGCCCCAGCATTTT. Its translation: CASSFWDREKVQPQHF.

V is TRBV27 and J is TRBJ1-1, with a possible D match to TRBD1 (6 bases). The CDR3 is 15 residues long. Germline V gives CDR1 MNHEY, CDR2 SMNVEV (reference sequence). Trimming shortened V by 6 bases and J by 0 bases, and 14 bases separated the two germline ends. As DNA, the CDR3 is TGTGCCAGCAGCCGGGACATACCCATGAACACTGAAGCTTTCTTT. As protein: CASSRDIPMNTEAFF.

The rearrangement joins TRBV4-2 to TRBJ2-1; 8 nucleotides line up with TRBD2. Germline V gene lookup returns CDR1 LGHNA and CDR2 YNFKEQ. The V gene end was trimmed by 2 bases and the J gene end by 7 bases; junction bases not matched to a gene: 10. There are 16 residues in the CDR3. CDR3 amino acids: CASSQTGGRALNEQFF. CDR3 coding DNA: TGTGCCAGCAGCCAAACGGGGGGGAGGGCGTTGAATGAGCAGTTCTTC.

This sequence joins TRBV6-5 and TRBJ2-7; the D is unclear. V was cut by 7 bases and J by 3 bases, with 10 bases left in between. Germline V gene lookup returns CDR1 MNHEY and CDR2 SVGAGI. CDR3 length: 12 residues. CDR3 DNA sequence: TGTGCCAGCACCGCCAAGGGCTACGAGCAGTACTTC. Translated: CASTAKGYEQYF.

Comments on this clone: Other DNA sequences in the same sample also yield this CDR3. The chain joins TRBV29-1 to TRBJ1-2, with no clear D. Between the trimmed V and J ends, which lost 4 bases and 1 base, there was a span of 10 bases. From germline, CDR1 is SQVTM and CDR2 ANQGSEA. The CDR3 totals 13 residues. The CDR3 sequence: CSVGGTGNYGYTF. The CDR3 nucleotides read TGCAGCGTTGGAGGTACGGGTAACTATGGCTACACCTTC.

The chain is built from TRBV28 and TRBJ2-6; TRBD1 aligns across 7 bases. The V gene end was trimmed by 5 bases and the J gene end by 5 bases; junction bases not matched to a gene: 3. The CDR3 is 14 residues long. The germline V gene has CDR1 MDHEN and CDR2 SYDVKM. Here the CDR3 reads CASSGQARANVLTF. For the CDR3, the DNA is TGTGCCAGCAGTGGACAGGCGAGGGCCAACGTCCTGACTTTC. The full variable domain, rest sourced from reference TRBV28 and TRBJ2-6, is DVKVTQSSRYLVKRTGEKVFLECVQDMDHENMFWYRQDPGLGLRLIYFSYDVKMKEKGDIPEGYSVSREKKERFSLILESASTNQTSMYLCASSGQARANVLTFGAGSRLTVL.

The CDR3 here is CASSSTVGAGETQYF. The CDR3 nucleotides read TGTGCCAGCAGCTCTACCGTAGGGGCGGGAGAGACCCAGTACTTC. The chain uses TRBV5-4 and TRBJ2-5; D tentatively reads TRBD1 or TRBD2 (5 bases each). V was cut by 3 bases and J by 4 bases, with 16 bases left in between. The germline V gene has CDR1 SGHNT and CDR2 YYREEE (reference sequence). The CDR3 runs to 15 residues.

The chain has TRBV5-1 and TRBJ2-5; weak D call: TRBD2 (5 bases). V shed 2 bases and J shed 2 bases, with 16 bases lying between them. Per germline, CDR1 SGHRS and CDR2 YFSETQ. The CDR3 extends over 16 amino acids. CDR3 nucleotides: TGCGCCAGCAGCTTTTTCGTAGGAGGAACTCAAGAGACCCAGTACTTC. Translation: CASSFFVGGTQETQYF.

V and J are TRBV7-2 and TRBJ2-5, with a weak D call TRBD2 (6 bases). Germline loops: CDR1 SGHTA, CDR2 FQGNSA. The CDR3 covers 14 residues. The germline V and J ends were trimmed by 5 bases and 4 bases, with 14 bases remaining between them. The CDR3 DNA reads TGTGCCAGCAGCCTCGGCCCGGAGGGAGAGACCCAGTACTTC. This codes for CASSLGPEGETQYF.

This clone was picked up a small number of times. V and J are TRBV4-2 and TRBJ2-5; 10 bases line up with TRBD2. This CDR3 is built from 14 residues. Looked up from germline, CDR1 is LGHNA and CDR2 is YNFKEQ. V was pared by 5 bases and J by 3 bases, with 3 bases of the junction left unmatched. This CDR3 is CASSNLAGEETQYF. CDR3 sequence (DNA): TGTGCCAGCAGCAATCTAGCGGGAGAAGAGACCCAGTACTTC.

CDR3 protein: CASSSTAAGETQYF. The CDR3 DNA sequence: TGTGCCAGCAGCTCGACGGCTGCGGGAGAGACCCAGTACTTC. The chain couples TRBV7-9 to TRBJ2-5, with D tentatively TRBD2 (5 bases). The CDR3 length is 14 residues. V was cut by 4 bases and J by 4 bases, with 13 bases left in between. Per germline, CDR1 SEHNR and CDR2 FQNEAQ (reference sequence).

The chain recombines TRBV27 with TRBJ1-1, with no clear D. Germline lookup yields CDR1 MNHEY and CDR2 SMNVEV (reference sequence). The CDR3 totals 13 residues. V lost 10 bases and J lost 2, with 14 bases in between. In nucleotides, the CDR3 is TGTGCCACGAGAAGGAGACCAAACACTGAAGCTTTCTTT. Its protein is CATRRRPNTEAFF.

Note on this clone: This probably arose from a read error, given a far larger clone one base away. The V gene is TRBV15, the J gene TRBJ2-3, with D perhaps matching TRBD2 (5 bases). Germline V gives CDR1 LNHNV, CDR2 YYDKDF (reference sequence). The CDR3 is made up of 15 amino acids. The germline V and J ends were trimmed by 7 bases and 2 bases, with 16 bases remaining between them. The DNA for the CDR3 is TGTGCCACCAACAGCGGAGCGGAGATCACAGATACGCAGTATTTT. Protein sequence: CATNSGAEITDTQYF.

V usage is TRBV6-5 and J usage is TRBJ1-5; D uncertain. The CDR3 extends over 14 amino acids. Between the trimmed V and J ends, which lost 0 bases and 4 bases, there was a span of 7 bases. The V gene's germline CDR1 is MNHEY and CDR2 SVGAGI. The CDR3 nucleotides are TGTGCCAGCAGTTACTCCACCGCAAATCAGCCCCAGCATTTT. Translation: CASSYSTANQPQHF.

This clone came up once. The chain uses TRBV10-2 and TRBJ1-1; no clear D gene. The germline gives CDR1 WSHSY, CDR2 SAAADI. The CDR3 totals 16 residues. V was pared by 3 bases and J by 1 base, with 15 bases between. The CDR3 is CASSDAPGAGNTEAFF. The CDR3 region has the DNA TGCGCCAGCAGTGACGCTCCGGGCGCGGGGAACACTGAAGCTTTCTTT.

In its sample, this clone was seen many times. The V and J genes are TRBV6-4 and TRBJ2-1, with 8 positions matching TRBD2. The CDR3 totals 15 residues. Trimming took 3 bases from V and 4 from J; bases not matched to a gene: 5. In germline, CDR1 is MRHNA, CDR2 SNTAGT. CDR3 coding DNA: TGTGCCAGCAGTGAGGCAGCGGGAGCGTACAATGAGCAGTTCTTC. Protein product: CASSEAAGAYNEQFF.

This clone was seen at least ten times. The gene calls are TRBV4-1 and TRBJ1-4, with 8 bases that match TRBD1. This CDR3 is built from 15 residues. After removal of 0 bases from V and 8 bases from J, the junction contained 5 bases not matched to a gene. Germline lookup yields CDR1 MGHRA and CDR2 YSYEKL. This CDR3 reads CASSQERTGQEKLFF. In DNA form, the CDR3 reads TGCGCCAGCAGCCAAGAACGGACAGGGCAAGAAAAACTGTTTTTT.